One sample yielded the 24 T cell receptor beta chains listed below, sequenced in a study of cytomegalovirus exposure and HLA in healthy donors. Amplification used 60 Vbeta primers and 13 Jbeta primers. Using immunoSEQ multiplex PCR, the repertoire was profiled, and TCRdb retains in-frame clones only, with some absent. Of 90,000 to 120,000 clones listed, around 80% are singletons. The sample consisted of PBMCs. Receptors originate from a man aged 25 to 40 in good health and CMV-seropositive.

DNA for the CDR3: TGTGCCAGCAAGATGAGGCCCGGGGAGCTGTTTTTT. Its protein product is CASKMRPGELFF. The chain couples TRBV2 to TRBJ2-2; D remains unclear. This CDR3 region has 12 residues. Germline V lookup: CDR1 SNHLY, CDR2 FYNNEI. V gave up 7 bases and J gave up 6 bases, with 9 bases separating them.

J is TRBJ2-5 and V is TRBV18; TRBD2 might be the D (5 bases). Per germline, CDR1 KGHSH and CDR2 LQKENI. The CDR3 spans 14 residues. Trimming took 3 bases from V and 4 from J, leaving 12 bases between them. CDR3 protein: CASSPLVRVETQYF. CDR3 DNA: TGTGCCAGCTCACCCCTTGTGAGGGTAGAGACCCAGTACTTC.

A few counts support this clone. This sequence joins TRBV10-3 and TRBJ1-1; maybe TRBD1 (5 bases). Trimming stripped 4 bases from V and 4 bases from J, with 10 bases between. The CDR3 runs to 13 residues. From germline, CDR1 is ENHRY and CDR2 SYGVKD. The CDR3 DNA is TGTGCCATCAGTGCGGGGGAGAGCACTGAAGCTTTCTTT. As protein: CAISAGESTEAFF.

The chain links TRBV4-2 to TRBJ1-3, with no clear D. The CDR3 is made up of 16 amino acids. Germline lookup yields CDR1 LGHNA and CDR2 YNFKEQ. The germline V and J ends were trimmed by 0 bases and 0 bases, with 9 bases remaining between them. CDR3 coding DNA: TGTGCCAGCAGCCAAGATGTCCAGCGCTCTGGAAACACCATATATTTT. Protein sequence: CASSQDVQRSGNTIYF.

V usage is TRBV19 and J usage is TRBJ2-5; 11 bases fit TRBD2. The V gene's germline CDR1 is LNHDA and CDR2 SQIVND (reference sequence). The CDR3 is 15 residues long. Unmatched junction bases numbered 5, after V lost 6 bases and J lost 2 bases. CDR3 sequence: CASSQLAGAQETQYF. CDR3 nucleotide sequence: TGTGCCAGTAGCCAACTAGCGGGGGCTCAAGAGACCCAGTACTTC.

CDR3 sequence (DNA): TGCGCCAGTGAGACTAGCGGGGACCAGTTCTTC. This gives the protein CASETSGDQFF. The V call is TRBV4-1, the J call TRBJ2-1, with 11 bases lining up with TRBD2. The V gene's germline CDR1 is MGHRA and CDR2 YSYEKL. J gave up 13 bases and V 9 bases, and 5 bases lay outside the gene matches. This CDR3 contains 11 residues.

The chain employs TRBV10-3 and TRBJ1-5, with TRBD1 identical over 8 bases. Trimming took 9 bases from V and 7 from J; bases not matched to a gene: 11. The length of the CDR3 is 14 residues. Germline V gene lookup returns CDR1 ENHRY and CDR2 SYGVKD. The CDR3 sequence is CAIGNQGAGQPQHF. The CDR3 DNA is TGTGCCATAGGGAATCAGGGGGCAGGGCAGCCCCAGCATTTT.

A few counts support this clone. CDR3 amino acids: CASSLWDRDDEQYF. The CDR3 nucleotides read TGCGCCAGCAGCTTGTGGGACAGGGACGACGAGCAGTACTTC. The chain combines TRBV5-1 with TRBJ2-7, with 9 bases identical to TRBD1. Germline V gives CDR1 SGHRS, CDR2 YFSETQ. The length of the CDR3 is 14 residues. V lost 1 base to trimming and J lost 5 bases; unmatched junction nucleotides: 4.

In its sample, this clone was seen a few times. The genes are TRBV2 and TRBJ1-2; possibly TRBD1 for D (5 bases). Germline V gene data show CDR1 as SNHLY and CDR2 as FYNNEI. CDR3 size: 13 residues. V lost 9 bases and J 3 bases, leaving 14 bases between the germline ends. CDR3 sequence: CASGGEQYYGYTF. As DNA, the CDR3 is TGTGCCAGTGGGGGGGAACAGTACTATGGCTACACCTTC.

The V and J genes are TRBV7-9 and TRBJ2-1, with D perhaps matching TRBD1 (5 bases). The CDR3 has 12 residues. V shed 1 base and J shed 11 bases, with 9 bases lying between them. Germline lookup yields CDR1 SEHNR and CDR2 FQNEAQ (reference sequence). The CDR3 reads CASSLEQVKQFF. CDR3 coding DNA: TGTGCCAGCAGCTTAGAACAGGTGAAGCAGTTCTTC.

The chain has TRBV10-3 and TRBJ1-4; the match to TRBD1 covers 10 bases. CDR3 length: 14 residues. Germline V gene sequence: CDR1 ENHRY, CDR2 SYGVKD. Trimming took 11 bases from V and 6 from J; bases not matched to a gene: 9. CDR3 loop: CAARTGTGDEKLFF. Written as DNA, the CDR3 is TGTGCCGCCCGAACCGGGACAGGGGATGAAAAACTGTTTTTT.

The chain uses TRBV7-9 and TRBJ2-7; D possibly corresponds to TRBD2 (6 bases). The CDR3 consists of 13 residues. Germline loops: CDR1 SEHNR, CDR2 FQNEAQ (reference sequence). Trimming took off 5 bases at V and 3 bases at J, with 11 bases between the two ends. The DNA for the CDR3 is TGTGCCAGCAGCCAAGGGACTTTCTACGAGCAGTACTTC. This encodes CASSQGTFYEQYF.

Note on this clone: The junction departs from germline at one end; a sequencing error may be responsible. The gene calls are TRBV7-9 and TRBJ2-3, with a tentative D call TRBD2 (5 bases). The CDR3 spans 15 residues. In germline, CDR1 is SEHNR, CDR2 FQNEAQ (reference sequence). CDR3 nucleotide sequence: TGTTCCAGCAGCTCCTTGGGAAACGGGGTAGATACGCAGTATTTT. Translating it yields CSSSSLGNGVDTQYF.

This chain uses TRBV2 with TRBJ2-1; 10 nucleotides line up with TRBD2. CDR1 is SNHLY and CDR2 is FYNNEI in the germline V gene. Germline trimming cut 10 bases from V and 5 bases from J; bases unmatched to any gene: 11. CDR3 length: 15 residues. The CDR3 nucleotides are TGTGCCACCTCCTCGGGACTAGCGTACAACAATGAGCAGTTCTTC. Translated, it gives CATSSGLAYNNEQFF. Using reference TRBV2 and TRBJ2-1 for the parts outside the CDR3, the full variable domain is EPEVTQTPSHQVTQMGQEVILRCVPISNHLYFYWYRQILGQKVEFLVSFYNNEISEKSEIFDDQFSVERPDGSNFTLKIRSTKLEDSAMYFCATSSGLAYNNEQFFGPGTRLTVL.

The chain recombines TRBV2 with TRBJ2-1; D perhaps matches TRBD2 (7 bases). Germline assignment: CDR1 SNHLY and CDR2 FYNNEI. Trimming shortened V by 4 bases and J by 7 bases, and 17 bases separated the two germline ends. This CDR3 has 15 residues. The CDR3 bases are TGTGCCAGCAGTGGTTGGGGGGGCCTAAAAAATGAGCAGTTCTTC. Amino acid sequence: CASSGWGGLKNEQFF.

The chain links TRBV29-1 to TRBJ1-4, with TRBD1 as a possible D gene (6 bases). CDR3 length equals 13 residues. CDR1 is SQVTM and CDR2 is ANQGSEA in the germline V gene. The ends were cut back, 4 bases at V and 7 bases at J, with 13 bases in the middle. The CDR3 sequence: CSVVMGASEKLFF. In DNA, the CDR3 is TGCAGCGTTGTAATGGGGGCGAGTGAAAAACTGTTTTTT.

The gene calls are TRBV19 and TRBJ1-4; 8 bases agree with TRBD1. Trimming at V came to 6 bases and at J to 6 bases, leaving 6 bases not matched to a gene. This CDR3 is 14 amino acids long. The V gene's germline CDR1 is LNHDA and CDR2 SQIVND (reference sequence). CDR3 amino acids: CASSYPGGYEKLFF. The DNA for the CDR3 is TGTGCCAGTAGCTATCCAGGGGGCTATGAAAAACTGTTTTTT.

The V call is TRBV30, the J call TRBJ2-7, with TRBD1 matching 8 bases. CDR1 GTSNPN and CDR2 SVGIG come from the germline V gene (reference sequence). The V gene end was trimmed by 2 bases and the J gene end by 4 bases; junction bases not matched to a gene: 10. This CDR3 has 15 residues. The CDR3 DNA reads TGTGCCTGGAGTCACCGGACAGGGAATGTTTACGAGCAGTACTTC. Its translation: CAWSHRTGNVYEQYF. Full variable domain (outside the CDR3, taken from reference TRBV30 and TRBJ2-7): SQTIHQWPATLVQPVGSPLSLECTVEGTSNPNLYWYRQAAGRGLQLLFYSVGIGQISSEVPQNLSASRPQDRQFILSSKKLLLSDSGFYLCAWSHRTGNVYEQYFGPGTRLTVT.

The chain links TRBV18 to TRBJ2-7; TRBD2 agrees at 9 bases. The V gene end was trimmed by 3 bases and the J gene end by 7 bases; junction bases not matched to a gene: 13. Germline CDR1 and CDR2: KGHSH and LQKENI. CDR3 length equals 16 residues. CDR3 protein: CASSPALAGTLAEQYF. CDR3 nucleotide sequence: TGTGCCAGCTCACCCGCGCTAGCGGGGACCTTAGCTGAGCAGTACTTC.

J is TRBJ2-5 and V is TRBV14, with TRBD1 as a possible D gene (7 bases). Germline V lookup: CDR1 SGHDN, CDR2 FVKESK. V was cut by 0 bases and J by 2 bases, with 16 bases left in between. The CDR3 consists of 17 residues. The CDR3 DNA reads as TGTGCCAGCAGCCAAGATCATGGCAGGGGGGTACAAGAGACCCAGTACTTC. Amino acids: CASSQDHGRGVQETQYF.

This chain uses TRBV6-5 with TRBJ1-1, with 8 nucleotides matching TRBD1. Per the germline V gene, CDR1 is MNHEY and CDR2 is SVGAGI. This CDR3 has 12 amino acids. V lost 7 bases and J lost 5; bases outside the gene matches: 3. The DNA of the CDR3 is TGTGCCAGCAACCACAGGGGGACTGAAGCTTTCTTT. It is translated as CASNHRGTEAFF.

This clone was seen only a few times. An end of the junction does not agree with germline; a read error may underlie this. V and J are TRBV5-4 and TRBJ2-6, with TRBD1 as a possible D gene (6 bases). This CDR3 spans 19 amino acids. In germline, CDR1 is SGHNT, CDR2 YYREEE (reference sequence). The CDR3 is CASSLGQVLISSGANGLTF. CDR3 DNA sequence: TGTGCCAGCAGCTTGGGACAGGTGTTAATTAGCTCTGGGGCCAACGGCCTGACTTTC.

This clone appeared a few times. The chain has TRBV5-1 and TRBJ1-1, with 8 bases fitting TRBD1. The ends lost 4 bases at V and 7 bases at J; junction bases unmatched: 6. The CDR3 extends over 13 amino acids. Germline lookup yields CDR1 SGHRS and CDR2 YFSETQ. CDR3 DNA sequence: TGCGCCAGCAGCCTAAGGACAGGGAATGAAGCTTTCTTT. This codes for CASSLRTGNEAFF.

The genes are TRBV9 and TRBJ2-3, with 8 bases identical to TRBD2. The CDR3 length is 15 residues. Germline CDR1 and CDR2: SGDLS and YYNGEE. Trimming at V came to 0 bases and at J to 5 bases, leaving 5 bases not matched to a gene. In DNA form, the CDR3 reads TGTGCCAGCAGCGTAGCGGGGGGGCTGGGAGATACGCAGTATTTT. It is translated as CASSVAGGLGDTQYF.